These 29 T cell receptor beta chains originate from one sample sequenced in a study of cytomegalovirus exposure and HLA in healthy donors. Profiling relied on immunoSEQ multiplex PCR, and the TCRdb table lists in-frame clones only, not all of them. The table includes over 200,000 clones, 75% to 90% detected once. Sequenced sample: PBMCs. The receptor source for this set is a woman aged 18 to 35 in good health and CMV-seronegative.

This clone occurred a few times. The chain has TRBV10-3 and TRBJ2-7, with D possibly being TRBD1 (5 bases). Trimming removed 10 bases from V and 5 bases from J, with 9 bases in between. CDR1 is ENHRY, CDR2 SYGVKD, per germline. This CDR3 contains 10 residues. The CDR3 here is CATADNEQYF. CDR3 sequence (DNA): TGTGCCACCGCGGACAACGAGCAGTACTTC.

V usage is TRBV2 and J usage is TRBJ1-4, with 7 bases fitting TRBD1. The trim removed 3 bases at V and 8 bases at J, leaving 9 bases unmatched. Germline CDR1 reads SNHLY; CDR2 reads FYNNEI. The CDR3 consists of 15 residues. The CDR3: CASSDLTGNYEKLFF. The CDR3 nucleotides read TGTGCCAGCAGTGACCTGACAGGGAACTACGAAAAACTGTTTTTT.

This chain joins TRBV30 and TRBJ1-3; TRBD1 agrees at 8 bases. Germline V CDR1 and CDR2: GTSNPN, SVGIG (reference sequence). The CDR3 contains 15 residues. J lost 3 bases, V lost 5 bases, and 9 bases had no gene match. The CDR3 loop reads CAWSKDRAIGNTIYF. CDR3 coding DNA: TGTGCCTGGTCCAAGGACAGGGCGATTGGAAACACCATATATTTT.

The V call is TRBV6-1, the J call TRBJ2-7; 9 nucleotides line up with TRBD1. The CDR3 is 14 residues long. J gave up 9 bases and V 10 bases, and 16 bases lay outside the gene matches. Per the germline V gene, CDR1 is MNHNS and CDR2 is SASEGT. This CDR3 reads CATLEGTGTSGQYF. The CDR3 region has the DNA TGTGCCACCCTGGAGGGGACAGGGACTTCCGGGCAGTACTTC.

V and J are TRBV6-5 and TRBJ1-4; D is perhaps TRBD1 (5 bases). CDR1 MNHEY and CDR2 SVGAGI come from the germline V gene. With 6 bases removed from V and 8 bases from J, the gap between germline ends came to 16 bases. The CDR3 has 14 amino acids. This chain's CDR3 is CASRWGLRGEKLFF. As DNA, the CDR3 is TGTGCCAGCAGATGGGGCCTCCGCGGGGAAAAACTGTTTTTT.

The gene calls are TRBV19 and TRBJ2-3, with D unresolved. The germline V and J ends were trimmed by 4 bases and 4 bases, with 6 bases remaining between them. This CDR3 has 12 amino acids. Germline-derived CDR1 and CDR2 are LNHDA and SQIVND (reference sequence). The CDR3 region is CASSRVADTQYF. The CDR3 bases are TGTGCCAGTAGTAGGGTGGCAGATACGCAGTATTTT.

This rearrangement joins TRBV7-3 to TRBJ2-7; TRBD1 might be the D (6 bases). CDR1 is SGHTA, CDR2 FQGTGA, per germline. Trimming left V 2 bases short and J 7 bases short, with 18 bases between. The CDR3 totals 15 residues. The CDR3 reads CASSLGPARRGEQYF. CDR3 in DNA: TGTGCCAGCAGCTTAGGACCAGCGCGAAGGGGGGAGCAGTACTTC.

This clone was observed a single time. This sequence joins TRBV5-1 and TRBJ2-7; TRBD1 is a possible D gene (6 bases). This CDR3 contains 12 residues. Trimming cost V 5 bases and J 5 bases, with 11 bases left between them. The V gene's germline CDR1 is SGHRS and CDR2 YFSETQ. CDR3 sequence reads: CASRLHRDEQYF. As DNA, the CDR3 is TGCGCCAGCAGGCTACACAGGGACGAGCAGTACTTC.

J is TRBJ2-7 and V is TRBV29-1; 10 positions agree with TRBD1. This CDR3 has 13 amino acids. Germline V lookup: CDR1 SQVTM, CDR2 ANQGSEA. Trimming removed 2 bases from V and 6 bases from J; junction bases left unmatched: 4. The CDR3 sequence is CSVERGTGAEQYF. In DNA form, the CDR3 reads TGCAGCGTTGAAAGGGGGACAGGGGCCGAGCAGTACTTC.

The chain links TRBV5-6 to TRBJ1-2, with 7 bases that match TRBD1. There are 18 residues in the CDR3. The ends lost 1 base at V and 5 bases at J; junction bases unmatched: 17. The V gene's germline CDR1 is SGHDT and CDR2 YYEEEE. As DNA, the CDR3 is TGTGCCAGCAGCTTGTACCGAACGGTTCGACAGGGACGATATGGCTACACCTTC. Its translation is CASSLYRTVRQGRYGYTF.

This chain links TRBV5-4 with TRBJ2-7; a possible D gene is TRBD2 (7 bases). Germline V gene lookup returns CDR1 SGHNT and CDR2 YYREEE (reference sequence). V was cut by 2 bases and J by 6 bases, with 9 bases left in between. There are 12 residues in the CDR3. The CDR3 here is CASSFRGAEQYF. The CDR3 coding sequence is TGTGCCAGCAGCTTCCGGGGGGCCGAGCAGTACTTC.

The chain employs TRBV9 and TRBJ1-1; 9 bases map to TRBD1. CDR1 is SGDLS and CDR2 is YYNGEE in the germline V gene. CDR3 length equals 17 residues. The V gene end was trimmed by 3 bases and the J gene end by 5 bases; junction bases not matched to a gene: 14. The CDR3 DNA reads TGTGCCAGCAGCGACAAACAGGGGGCACTAGGTCGGACTGAAGCTTTCTTT. Protein product: CASSDKQGALGRTEAFF.

This clone was seen more than once but under ten times. The chain has TRBV7-9 and TRBJ1-5, with TRBD1 identical over 7 bases. Trimming at V came to 6 bases and at J to 5 bases, leaving 4 bases not matched to a gene. CDR3 length equals 13 residues. The germline V gene encodes CDR1 SEHNR and CDR2 FQNEAQ (reference sequence). Here the CDR3 reads CASSGQADQPQHF. Written as DNA, the CDR3 is TGTGCCAGCAGTGGACAGGCCGATCAGCCCCAGCATTTT.

This clone was observed a handful of times. V gene TRBV5-1 combines with J gene TRBJ2-3; perhaps TRBD1 as D (6 bases). The CDR3 contains 14 residues. Trimming took off 2 bases at V and 4 bases at J, with 11 bases between the two ends. Germline CDR1 reads SGHRS; CDR2 reads YFSETQ. The CDR3 nucleotides are TGCGCCAGCAGCTTACAGGGATCTGCAGATACGCAGTATTTT. It codes for CASSLQGSADTQYF.

This chain joins TRBV18 and TRBJ2-7; 7 bases fit TRBD1. J lost 6 bases, V lost 3 bases, and 17 bases had no gene match. This CDR3 has 17 amino acids. Germline V gives CDR1 KGHSH, CDR2 LQKENI. This CDR3 reads CASSPLPRQGAKGEQYF. The CDR3 DNA sequence: TGTGCCAGCTCACCTTTACCTAGACAGGGCGCGAAAGGCGAGCAGTACTTC.

The genes are TRBV6-5 and TRBJ1-2; 7 bases line up with TRBD1. CDR1 is MNHEY, CDR2 SVGAGI, per germline. J was trimmed by 4 bases and V by 8 bases; bases with no gene match: 4. The CDR3 length is 12 residues. DNA of the CDR3: TGTGCCAGCCGGACAGGCTCCTATGGCTACACCTTC. Its protein product is CASRTGSYGYTF.

A remark on this clone: This sample includes further DNA sequences coding for the same CDR3. The rearrangement uses TRBV5-1 and TRBJ2-5; maybe TRBD2 (7 bases). V shed 0 bases and J shed 5 bases, with 8 bases lying between them. The length of the CDR3 is 13 residues. The germline CDR1 and CDR2 sequences are SGHRS and YFSETQ. CDR3 protein: CASSLGGGETQYF. The CDR3 DNA reads as TGCGCCAGCAGCTTGGGGGGGGGCGAGACCCAGTACTTC.

The rearrangement uses TRBV7-3 and TRBJ1-1; weak D call: TRBD1 (5 bases). With 5 bases removed from V and 1 base from J, the gap between germline ends came to 8 bases. Germline CDR1 reads SGHTA; CDR2 reads FQGTGA. CDR3 length: 13 amino acids. The CDR3 protein is CASSIQANTEAFF. The DNA for the CDR3 is TGTGCCAGCAGCATACAGGCGAACACTGAAGCTTTCTTT.

This clone showed up just a few times. This chain joins TRBV7-9 and TRBJ1-2, with 8 bases lining up with TRBD1. With 7 bases clipped from V and 8 bases from J, the junction kept 12 bases outside the gene matches. The CDR3 has 14 amino acids. Germline V CDR1 and CDR2: SEHNR, FQNEAQ (reference sequence). CDR3: CASNKRQGFEGYTF. CDR3 nucleotides: TGTGCCAGCAATAAGAGACAGGGGTTCGAGGGCTACACCTTC.

This clone was picked up a small number of times. The rearrangement links TRBV2 to TRBJ2-7; 9 nucleotides match TRBD1. This CDR3 is built from 16 residues. Germline V gene data show CDR1 as SNHLY and CDR2 as FYNNEI. Losses at the gene ends were 9 bases for V and 1 base for J; bases not matched to a gene: 13. The CDR3 region has the DNA TGTGCCAGTCTAACTTTCGGGGGACAGGGTTCCTACGAGCAGTACTTC. Residues: CASLTFGGQGSYEQYF.

This clone showed up just once. The genes are TRBV7-3 and TRBJ2-3; tentatively, D is TRBD2 (6 bases). Trimming shortened V by 4 bases and J by 6 bases, and 20 bases separated the two germline ends. CDR1 and CDR2 (germline): SGHTA, FQGTGA. CDR3 size: 16 residues. CDR3 amino acids: CASSSSPVVAGDTQYF. The CDR3 coding sequence is TGTGCCAGCAGCTCCTCGCCGGTGGTCGCGGGGGATACGCAGTATTTT.

The DNA for the CDR3 is TGTGCCAGTAGCCGGATGGACGGCTACACCTTC. This translates into CASSRMDGYTF. The J gene is TRBJ1-2, the V gene TRBV19, with D uncertain. V lost 6 bases and J 8 bases, leaving 10 bases between the germline ends. Germline assignment: CDR1 LNHDA and CDR2 SQIVND (reference sequence). This CDR3 spans 11 amino acids.

This sequence joins TRBV5-1 and TRBJ2-1, with 7 bases lining up with TRBD1. V was pared by 3 bases and J by 5 bases, with 5 bases of the junction left unmatched. Germline assignment: CDR1 SGHRS and CDR2 YFSETQ. This CDR3 is built from 14 residues. CDR3 bases: TGCGCCAGCAGCTCGACAGGGCCGCACAATGAGCAGTTCTTC. Translation gives CASSSTGPHNEQFF. The complete variable domain, with remaining parts taken from reference TRBV5-1 and TRBJ2-1, reads KAGVTQTPRYLIKTRGQQVTLSCSPISGHRSVSWYQQTPGQGLQFLFEYFSETQRNKGNFPGRFSGRQFSNSRSEMNVSTLELGDSALYLCASSSTGPHNEQFFGPGTRLTVL.

The chain joins TRBV29-1 to TRBJ1-3; D remains ambiguous. Trimming shortened V by 5 bases and J by 2 bases, and 7 bases separated the two germline ends. Germline CDR1 is SQVTM and CDR2 is ANQGSEA. The CDR3 runs 12 residues. Written as DNA, the CDR3 is TGCAGCGTTTTGTCAGCTGGAAACACCATATATTTT. This codes for CSVLSAGNTIYF.

This clone has a single count. The gene calls are TRBV30 and TRBJ2-2; D gene uncertain. CDR1 GTSNPN and CDR2 SVGIG come from the germline V gene (reference sequence). The V gene lost 4 bases and the J gene lost 11 bases, with 11 bases spanning the gap. CDR3 length equals 11 residues. The CDR3: CAWTALGELFF. CDR3 DNA: TGTGCCTGGACTGCACTGGGAGAGCTGTTTTTT.

Only one count was recorded for this clone. The CDR3 reads CASSLGASGSREQYF. CDR3 coding DNA: TGTGCCAGCAGCTTAGGGGCTAGCGGGAGTCGCGAGCAGTACTTC. V gene TRBV7-2 combines with J gene TRBJ2-7; TRBD2 matches at 10 bases. J gave up 6 bases and V 1 base, and 6 bases lay outside the gene matches. The germline gives CDR1 SGHTA, CDR2 FQGNSA. CDR3 length equals 15 residues.

J is TRBJ2-1 and V is TRBV2; the D is unclear. Germline V gives CDR1 SNHLY, CDR2 FYNNEI. Trimming removed 6 bases from V and 6 bases from J, with 15 bases in between. There are 14 residues in the CDR3. The CDR3 DNA reads as TGTGCCAGCAGCGATTTCCAGCTTCGCAATGAGCAGTTCTTC. It translates to CASSDFQLRNEQFF. The full variable domain, its missing parts supplied by reference TRBV2 and TRBJ2-1, is EPEVTQTPSHQVTQMGQEVILRCVPISNHLYFYWYRQILGQKVEFLVSFYNNEISEKSEIFDDQFSVERPDGSNFTLKIRSTKLEDSAMYFCASSDFQLRNEQFFGPGTRLTVL.

The rearrangement links TRBV7-6 to TRBJ2-1; D unclear. The CDR3 runs to 12 residues. Trimming took 1 base from V and 5 from J, leaving 3 bases between them. The germline V gene encodes CDR1 SGHVS and CDR2 FNYEAQ. CDR3 sequence reads: CASSLGDNEQFF. The CDR3 bases are TGTGCCAGCAGCTTAGGGGACAATGAGCAGTTCTTC.

The V and J genes are TRBV11-2 and TRBJ2-2, with a tentative D call TRBD1 (6 bases). Germline assignment: CDR1 SGHAT and CDR2 FQNNGV. The CDR3 runs 11 residues. V dropped 4 bases and J dropped 9 bases, with 6 bases sitting between them. The CDR3 sequence is CASSWDRELFF. CDR3 bases: TGTGCCAGCAGCTGGGACAGGGAGCTGTTTTTT.